One sample yielded the 15 T cell receptor beta chains listed below, sequenced in a study of T cells in Graves' hyperthyroidism and ophthalmopathy. There were TCR beta CDR3 regions amplified from RNA transcripts. HTBI primers drove first-round RT-PCR of the TCR CDR3. A single record per CDR3 protein comes from TCRdb applying MiXCR to the multiplex PCR reads. In the table there are about 510,000 distinct CDR3 sequences, 12% to 15% of which are singletons. The sample comprised blood. The receptors shown here come from a middle-aged woman with Graves' hyperthyroidism.

This clonotype was seen at least ten times. The rearrangement uses TRBV6-1 and TRBJ2-5, with D perhaps being TRBD1 or TRBD2 (7 bases each). The V end was cut by 11 bases, the J end by 2 bases, with 18 bases between. CDR1 is MNHNS, CDR2 SASEGT, per germline. The length of the CDR3 is 14 residues. The CDR3 loop is CAGGSGTVQETQYF. The CDR3 nucleotides read TGTGCCGGAGGGAGCGGGACAGTGCAAGAGACCCAGTACTTC.

Ten or more counts support this clonotype. The rearrangement joins TRBV15 to TRBJ2-7; no reliable D call. This CDR3 has 17 amino acids. In germline, CDR1 is LNHNV, CDR2 YYDKDF (reference sequence). V was shortened by 0 bases and J by 5 bases, with 20 bases between the two germline ends. The CDR3 nucleotides read TGTGCCACCAGCAGAGATAAGTTCGCCGGAGTAGTTGACGAGCAGTACTTC. Its protein product is CATSRDKFAGVVDEQYF.

The V call is TRBV7-2, the J call TRBJ2-1; 7 bases align to TRBD2. Germline CDR1 SGHTA, CDR2 FQGNSA. This CDR3 contains 14 residues. The V segment lost 4 bases and the J segment 3 bases; nucleotides outside the gene matches: 3. CDR3 sequence: CASSWTRGYNEQFF. The CDR3 DNA sequence: TGTGCCAGCAGCTGGACTAGAGGCTACAATGAGCAGTTCTTC.

As for this clonotype: This may come from a read error, since a much larger clone is one base off. This rearrangement joins TRBV5-1 to TRBJ1-1; TRBD1 is a possible D gene (5 bases). Germline V gene data show CDR1 as SGHRS and CDR2 as YFSETQ. Trimming stripped 2 bases from V and 1 base from J, with 12 bases between. The CDR3 has 15 amino acids. The CDR3 sequence is CASSLSGAKNTEAFF. The CDR3 DNA follows: TGCGCCAGCAGCTTATCCGGGGCAAAGAACACTGAAGCTTTCTTT.

Note on this clonotype: The germline gene is not matched at one end of the junction; a read error may be the cause. This chain links TRBV7-7 with TRBJ1-2, with D perhaps TRBD1 (6 bases). CDR3 length: 16 amino acids. CDR1 SSHAT and CDR2 FNYEAQ come from the germline V gene (reference sequence). The CDR3 region is CASSLLWDTPRYGYTF. The CDR3 DNA reads TGTGCTAGCAGCTTATTATGGGACACCCCACGCTATGGCTACACCTTC.

This clonotype was counted at least ten times. This sequence joins TRBV3-1 and TRBJ1-5; D not resolved. From germline, CDR1 is LGHDT and CDR2 YNNKEL (reference sequence). Between the trimmed V and J ends, which lost 6 bases and 0 bases, there was a span of 9 bases. The CDR3 covers 14 residues. CDR3 DNA: TGTGCCAGCAGTCTCGGCAATAGCAATCAGCCCCAGCATTTT. Its protein is CASSLGNSNQPQHF. The full variable domain, its missing parts supplied by reference TRBV3-1 and TRBJ1-5, is DTAVSQTPKYLVTQMGNDKSIKCEQNLGHDTMYWYKQDSKKFLKIMFSYNNKELIINETVPNRFSPKSPDKAHLNLHINSLELGDSAVYFCASSLGNSNQPQHFGDGTRLSIL.

There are a few counts of this clonotype. The chain employs TRBV5-1 and TRBJ2-2, with D uncertain. The length of the CDR3 is 14 residues. Looked up from germline, CDR1 is SGHRS and CDR2 is YFSETQ. The ends were cut back, 7 bases at V and 0 bases at J, with 10 bases in the middle. CDR3 in amino acids: CASELQANTGELFF. CDR3 bases: TGCGCCAGCGAACTTCAAGCGAACACCGGGGAGCTGTTTTTT.

The chain joins TRBV12-3 or TRBV12-4 to TRBJ1-3; no reliable D call. The CDR3 consists of 17 residues. V lost 3 bases and J lost 2, with 17 bases in between. The DNA for the CDR3 is TGTGCCAGCAGTTTCCCCCCACCCCTCGGACCTGGAAACACCATATATTTT. It codes for CASSFPPPLGPGNTIYF.

This clonotype was picked up many times. V and J are TRBV15 and TRBJ2-7; D is unresolved. V was trimmed by 0 bases and J by 2 bases, leaving 5 bases between them. This CDR3 is 13 amino acids long. CDR1 and CDR2 from the germline V gene are LNHNV and YYDKDF (reference sequence). The CDR3 loop reads CATSRDLTYEQYF. CDR3 DNA sequence: TGTGCCACCAGCAGAGATCTAACCTACGAGCAGTACTTC.

The rearrangement links TRBV6-5 to TRBJ2-1; no reliable D call. CDR1 and CDR2 (germline): MNHEY, SVGAGI. Trimming cost V 3 bases and J 4 bases, with 7 bases left between them. The CDR3 has 13 residues. Here the CDR3 reads CASSYKEYNEQFF. In nucleotides, the CDR3 is TGTGCCAGCAGTTATAAGGAATACAATGAGCAGTTCTTC.

This clonotype was counted at least ten times. The chain employs TRBV28 and TRBJ2-4, with TRBD1 matching 7 bases. Losses at the gene ends were 5 bases for V and 0 bases for J; bases not matched to a gene: 1. The CDR3 contains 14 residues. The germline V gene encodes CDR1 MDHEN and CDR2 SYDVKM. The CDR3 protein is CASSGQAAKNIQYF. DNA for the CDR3: TGTGCCAGCAGTGGACAGGCAGCCAAAAACATTCAGTACTTC.

V and J are TRBV4-1 and TRBJ2-1, with D tentatively TRBD2 (6 bases). The V end lost 2 bases, the J end lost 6 bases, and 14 bases lay between the germline ends. There are 15 residues in the CDR3. Germline lookup yields CDR1 MGHRA and CDR2 YSYEKL. CDR3 nucleotide sequence: TGCGCCAGCAGCCAATTGACTAGTGGTGGCAATGAGCAGTTCTTC. The encoded protein is CASSQLTSGGNEQFF.

This clonotype was found a few times. The chain employs TRBV5-1 and TRBJ2-1; D gene ambiguous. V was shortened by 3 bases and J by 5 bases, with 15 bases between the two germline ends. The CDR3 extends over 15 amino acids. From germline, CDR1 is SGHRS and CDR2 YFSETQ. The CDR3 reads CASSSARASHNEQFF. As DNA, the CDR3 is TGCGCCAGCAGCTCTGCGCGAGCTTCGCACAATGAGCAGTTCTTC. The full variable domain, with the rest looked up from reference TRBV5-1 and TRBJ2-1, is KAGVTQTPRYLIKTRGQQVTLSCSPISGHRSVSWYQQTPGQGLQFLFEYFSETQRNKGNFPGRFSGRQFSNSRSEMNVSTLELGDSALYLCASSSARASHNEQFFGPGTRLTVL.

This clonotype has ten or more counts. This sequence joins TRBV2 and TRBJ2-3, with TRBD2 identical over 7 bases. The V and J ends lost 6 bases and 6 bases, in that order; junction bases with no gene match: 12. This CDR3 has 15 amino acids. Germline V lookup: CDR1 SNHLY, CDR2 FYNNEI. The CDR3 region is CASRGEAGSSDTQYF. The CDR3 DNA follows: TGTGCCAGCAGGGGTGAAGCGGGGTCAAGTGATACGCAGTATTTT.

This clonotype was seen at least ten times. The V call is TRBV30, the J call TRBJ2-7; TRBD1 matches 7 bases. The CDR3 spans 13 residues. Germline V gene data show CDR1 as GTSNPN and CDR2 as SVGIG (reference sequence). With 8 bases clipped from V and 2 bases from J, the junction kept 9 bases outside the gene matches. CDR3 region: CARGRQGAYEQYF. In DNA form, the CDR3 reads TGTGCCCGCGGCCGGCAGGGGGCCTACGAGCAGTACTTC.